These 17 T cell receptor beta chains originate from one sample sequenced in a study of shared clonotypes between healthy human individuals. The repertoire was sequenced with immunoSEQ multiplex PCR; TCRdb's copy has only in-frame clones and lacks some. In the table there are more than 1,200,000 clones, 98% to 99% of which are singletons. Sequenced material: naive CD4+ T cells sorted from blood. Subset of the sample: CD45RA+ positively selected. These receptors all come from a young man in good health.

The chain joins TRBV28 to TRBJ2-1; 16 bases agree with TRBD2. Germline lookup yields CDR1 MDHEN and CDR2 SYDVKM. This CDR3 is 16 amino acids long. The trim removed 8 bases at V and 2 bases at J, leaving 3 bases unmatched. CDR3 in amino acids: CASGGTSGRAYNEQFF. CDR3 nucleotide sequence: TGTGCCAGCGGGGGGACTAGCGGGAGGGCCTACAATGAGCAGTTCTTC.

The chain is built from TRBV11-2 and TRBJ1-1; D is undetermined. This CDR3 has 11 residues. V lost 5 bases and J lost 10, with 11 bases in between. CDR1 is SGHAT, CDR2 FQNNGV, per germline. This chain's CDR3 is CASSLSGGAFF. Here the CDR3 DNA reads TGTGCCAGCAGCCTTTCGGGTGGAGCTTTCTTT.

The gene calls are TRBV29-1 and TRBJ2-7; D possibly uses TRBD1 or TRBD2 (6 bases each). Germline V lookup: CDR1 SQVTM, CDR2 ANQGSEA. V was trimmed by 4 bases and J by 4 bases, leaving 20 bases between them. The CDR3 sequence is 15 residues long. CDR3 coding DNA: TGCAGCGTTGGGTTTTTCGCCAGGGGAGGTTACGAGCAGTACTTC. Protein product: CSVGFFARGGYEQYF.

This chain uses TRBV4-1 with TRBJ2-3; 7 bases fit TRBD1. The V gene end was trimmed by 3 bases and the J gene end by 0 bases; junction bases not matched to a gene: 6. CDR1 MGHRA and CDR2 YSYEKL come from the germline V gene. This CDR3 contains 16 residues. The CDR3 bases are TGCGCCAGCAGCCAGGGGACAGCGGCCAGCACAGATACGCAGTATTTT. As protein: CASSQGTAASTDTQYF.

V and J are TRBV5-6 and TRBJ1-2; TRBD1 agrees at 8 bases. This CDR3 has 14 amino acids. Germline-derived CDR1 and CDR2 are SGHDT and YYEEEE. J gave up 2 bases and V 2 bases, and 2 bases lay outside the gene matches. The CDR3 DNA sequence: TGTGCCAGCAGCTTCAGGGGGCTGAACTATGGCTACACCTTC. Residues: CASSFRGLNYGYTF.

This rearrangement joins TRBV4-3 to TRBJ2-1; a possible D gene is TRBD2 (5 bases). The CDR3 runs to 16 residues. Germline-derived CDR1 and CDR2 are LGHNA and YSLEER. Trimming stripped 0 bases from V and 8 bases from J, with 17 bases between. The CDR3 is CASSQDRDPGIDEQFF. The CDR3 nucleotides read TGCGCCAGCAGCCAAGATCGCGACCCCGGGATCGATGAGCAGTTCTTC.

This chain joins TRBV4-2 and TRBJ2-7; D perhaps matches TRBD2 (5 bases). Trimming left V 1 base short and J 3 bases short, with 16 bases between. The V gene's germline CDR1 is LGHNA and CDR2 YNFKEQ. The CDR3 length is 16 residues. In DNA, the CDR3 is TGTGCCAGCAGCCAAGGGTCGAAGGACTCAGGCTACGAGCAGTACTTC. Translating gives CASSQGSKDSGYEQYF.

The chain combines TRBV5-1 with TRBJ2-7, with 9 bases lining up with TRBD1. Unmatched junction bases numbered 6, after V lost 4 bases and J lost 4 bases. Germline V gives CDR1 SGHRS, CDR2 YFSETQ. The CDR3 is 14 residues long. The CDR3 protein is CASSTDRGGYEQYF. For the CDR3, the DNA is TGCGCCAGCAGCACGGACAGGGGCGGGTACGAGCAGTACTTC.

The chain combines TRBV10-3 with TRBJ1-2; 10 bases are a match to TRBD1. Germline lookup yields CDR1 ENHRY and CDR2 SYGVKD. This CDR3 contains 12 residues. V lost 8 bases and J lost 5; bases outside the gene matches: 2. CDR3 nucleotides: TGTGCCATCGGACAGGGGGGATATGGCTACACCTTC. Protein: CAIGQGGYGYTF.

The J gene is TRBJ1-5, the V gene TRBV7-8; no reliable D call. The ends were cut back, 0 bases at V and 1 base at J, with 16 bases in the middle. CDR3 length: 18 residues. Per the germline V gene, CDR1 is SGHVS and CDR2 is FQNEAQ. CDR3 loop: CASSLALPHSTSNQPQHF. The CDR3 DNA is TGTGCCAGCAGCTTAGCCTTGCCCCACAGCACGAGCAATCAGCCCCAGCATTTT. Filled out from reference TRBV7-8 and TRBJ1-5, the complete variable domain reads GAGVSQSPRYKVAKRGQDVALRCDPISGHVSLFWYQQALGQGPEFLTYFQNEAQLDKSGLPSDRFFAERPEGSVSTLKIQRTQQEDSAVYLCASSLALPHSTSNQPQHFGDGTRLSIL.

J is TRBJ1-2 and V is TRBV18; 7 nucleotides match TRBD1. V dropped 6 bases and J dropped 2; count of bases not matched to a gene: 12. Germline CDR1 and CDR2: KGHSH and LQKENI. CDR3 length equals 16 residues. The CDR3 spells CASSRGGGKKNYGYTF. The CDR3 region has the DNA TGTGCCAGCTCGAGAGGGGGCGGAAAGAAGAACTATGGCTACACCTTC.

This clone was detected once. This chain links TRBV7-8 with TRBJ1-3; 9 positions match TRBD1. After removal of 2 bases from V and 9 bases from J, the junction contained 11 bases not matched to a gene. The length of the CDR3 is 16 residues. The germline V gene has CDR1 SGHVS and CDR2 FQNEAQ. The CDR3 nucleotides read TGTGCCAGCAGCTTACTGGGACAGGGTGTGGGGAGCACCATATATTTT. Amino acids: CASSLLGQGVGSTIYF.

The rearrangement uses TRBV5-1 and TRBJ2-5; D remains ambiguous. The germline CDR1 and CDR2 sequences are SGHRS and YFSETQ. The CDR3 totals 14 residues. Trimming took 1 base from V and 1 from J, leaving 8 bases between them. This CDR3 is CASSLITGQETQYF. In DNA, the CDR3 is TGCGCCAGCAGCTTGATAACGGGCCAAGAGACCCAGTACTTC.

The chain has TRBV11-2 and TRBJ2-5; tentative D call: TRBD1 (5 bases). V lost 5 bases, J lost 2 bases, and 12 bases lay in between. The CDR3 is 14 amino acids. The germline CDR1 and CDR2 sequences are SGHAT and FQNNGV. CDR3 in amino acids: CASSPYAGQETQYF. The CDR3 bases are TGTGCCAGCAGCCCATATGCAGGGCAAGAGACCCAGTACTTC.

This chain connects TRBV10-1 to TRBJ1-5, with D perhaps matching TRBD1 (5 bases). This CDR3 region has 15 residues. V gave up 7 bases and J gave up 0 bases, with 13 bases separating them. Germline V gives CDR1 WNHNN, CDR2 SYGVQD (reference sequence). The CDR3 is CASKGRASSNQPQHF. CDR3 nucleotides: TGCGCCAGCAAGGGCAGGGCAAGTAGCAATCAGCCCCAGCATTTT.

The genes are TRBV6-5 and TRBJ1-4, with 7 bases aligning to TRBD1. The germline CDR1 and CDR2 sequences are MNHEY and SVGAGI. The CDR3 extends over 14 amino acids. With V trimmed by 5 bases and J by 8 bases, 8 bases remained unmatched. In DNA, the CDR3 is TGTGCCAGCAGTCTAACAGGGGTCGGGGAAAAACTGTTTTTT. Its translation: CASSLTGVGEKLFF.

V gene TRBV4-3 combines with J gene TRBJ2-7; TRBD2 matches 8 bases. This CDR3 has 15 residues. V was pared by 3 bases and J by 3 bases, with 7 bases of the junction left unmatched. Germline loops: CDR1 LGHNA, CDR2 YSLEER. CDR3 residues: CASSQVTSGLYEQYF. The CDR3 nucleotides read TGCGCCAGCAGCCAGGTCACTAGCGGACTCTACGAGCAGTACTTC.